This T cell receptor beta chain is from a study of T-cell memory formation after mild COVID-19. Study results and limitations: The study detected some responding clones in pre-infection memory, suggesting cross-reactive memory joined.

Trimming took 0 bases from V and 5 from J, leaving 10 bases between them. The CDR3 covers 14 residues. Germline V gives CDR1 GTSNPN, CDR2 SVGIG (reference sequence). In TCRdb, the 5' RACE reads were re-called with MiXCR into one record per CDR3 protein. In the table there are around 300,000 distinct CDR3 sequences, 8% to 9% of which are singletons. This clonotype was seen ten or more times. Its target is not known. This chain uses TRBV30 with TRBJ1-4; possibly TRBD1 for D (5 bases). The sample was PBMCs or a T cell subset sorted from them (not recorded which). The receptor was isolated from a man between 18 and 29 years old who had mild COVID-19 (a few samples of this study predate the infection). Cell type and time point are not known. The CDR3 loop reads CAWSVGVANEKLFF. For the CDR3, the DNA is TGTGCCTGGAGTGTGGGGGTTGCGAATGAAAAACTGTTTTTT.